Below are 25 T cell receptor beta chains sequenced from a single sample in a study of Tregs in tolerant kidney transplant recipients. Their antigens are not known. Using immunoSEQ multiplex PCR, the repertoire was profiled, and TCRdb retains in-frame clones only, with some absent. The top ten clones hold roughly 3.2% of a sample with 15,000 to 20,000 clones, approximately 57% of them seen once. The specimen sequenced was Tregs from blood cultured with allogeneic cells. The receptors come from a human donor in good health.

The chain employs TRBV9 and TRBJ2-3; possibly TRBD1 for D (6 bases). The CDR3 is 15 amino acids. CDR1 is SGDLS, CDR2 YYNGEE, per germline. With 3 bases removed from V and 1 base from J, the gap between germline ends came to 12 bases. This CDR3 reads CASSAKAGGTDTQYF. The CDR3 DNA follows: TGTGCCAGCAGCGCAAAAGCAGGGGGCACAGATACGCAGTATTTT.

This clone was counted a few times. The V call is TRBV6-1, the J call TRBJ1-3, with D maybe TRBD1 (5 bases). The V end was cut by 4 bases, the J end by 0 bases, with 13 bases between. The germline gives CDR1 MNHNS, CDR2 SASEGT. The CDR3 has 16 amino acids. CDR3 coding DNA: TGTGCCAGCAGTGCATACAGGCCCTCCTCTGGAAACACCATATATTTT. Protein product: CASSAYRPSSGNTIYF.

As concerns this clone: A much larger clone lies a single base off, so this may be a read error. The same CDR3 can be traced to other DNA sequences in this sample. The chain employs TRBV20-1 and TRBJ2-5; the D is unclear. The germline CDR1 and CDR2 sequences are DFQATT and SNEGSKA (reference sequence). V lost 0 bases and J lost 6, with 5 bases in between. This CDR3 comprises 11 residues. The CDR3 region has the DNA TGCAGTGCTAGAGAAAGTAAGACCCAGTACTTC. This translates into CSARESKTQYF.

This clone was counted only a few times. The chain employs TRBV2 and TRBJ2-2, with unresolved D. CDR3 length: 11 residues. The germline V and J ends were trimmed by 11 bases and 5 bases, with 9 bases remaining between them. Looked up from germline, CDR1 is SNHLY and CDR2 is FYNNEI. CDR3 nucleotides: TGTGCCGGAAGGGCGACCGGGGAGCTGTTTTTT. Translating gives CAGRATGELFF.

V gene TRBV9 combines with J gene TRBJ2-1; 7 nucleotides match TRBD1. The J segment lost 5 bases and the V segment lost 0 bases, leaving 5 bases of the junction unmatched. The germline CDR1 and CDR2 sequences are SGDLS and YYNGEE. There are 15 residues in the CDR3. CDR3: CASSVAGTANNEQFF. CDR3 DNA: TGTGCCAGCAGCGTAGCGGGGACAGCTAACAATGAGCAGTTCTTC.

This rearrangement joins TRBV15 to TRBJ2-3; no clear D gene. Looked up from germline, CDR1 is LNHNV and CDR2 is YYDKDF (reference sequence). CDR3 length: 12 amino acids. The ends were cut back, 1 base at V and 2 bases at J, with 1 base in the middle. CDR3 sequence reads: CATSRVTDTQYF. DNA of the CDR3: TGTGCCACCAGCAGAGTCACAGATACGCAGTATTTT.

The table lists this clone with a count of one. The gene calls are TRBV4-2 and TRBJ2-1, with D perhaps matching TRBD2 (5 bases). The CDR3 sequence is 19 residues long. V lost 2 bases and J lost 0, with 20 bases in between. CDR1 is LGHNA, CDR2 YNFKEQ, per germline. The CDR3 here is CASSQSFGLTWTSYNEQFF. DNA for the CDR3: TGTGCCAGCAGCCAATCATTCGGACTCACCTGGACCTCCTACAATGAGCAGTTCTTC.

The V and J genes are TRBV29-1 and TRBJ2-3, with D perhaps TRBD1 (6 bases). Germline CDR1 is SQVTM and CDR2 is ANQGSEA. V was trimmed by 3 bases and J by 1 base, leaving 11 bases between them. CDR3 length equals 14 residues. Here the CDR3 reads CSVDAAGGTDTQYF. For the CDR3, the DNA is TGCAGCGTTGACGCGGCAGGGGGCACAGATACGCAGTATTTT.

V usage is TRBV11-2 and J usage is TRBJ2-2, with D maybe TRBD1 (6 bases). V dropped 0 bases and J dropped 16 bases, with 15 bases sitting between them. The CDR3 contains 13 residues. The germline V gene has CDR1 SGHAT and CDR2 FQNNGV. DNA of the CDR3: TGTGCCAGCAGCTTAGATTTCGCAGGGGAGAGGTTTTTT. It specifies CASSLDFAGERFF.

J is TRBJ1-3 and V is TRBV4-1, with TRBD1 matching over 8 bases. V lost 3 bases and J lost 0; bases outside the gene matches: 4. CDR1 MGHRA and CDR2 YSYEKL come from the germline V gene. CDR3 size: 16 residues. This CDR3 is CASSHQGAISGNTIYF. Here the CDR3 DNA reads TGCGCCAGCAGCCATCAGGGGGCTATCTCTGGAAACACCATATATTTT.

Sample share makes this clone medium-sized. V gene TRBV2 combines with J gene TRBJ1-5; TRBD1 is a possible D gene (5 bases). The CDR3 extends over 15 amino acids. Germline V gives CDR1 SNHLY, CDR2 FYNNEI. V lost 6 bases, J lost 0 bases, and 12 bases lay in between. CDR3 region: CASSLDRNSNQPQHF. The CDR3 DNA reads TGTGCCAGCAGCCTCGACAGAAATAGCAATCAGCCCCAGCATTTT.

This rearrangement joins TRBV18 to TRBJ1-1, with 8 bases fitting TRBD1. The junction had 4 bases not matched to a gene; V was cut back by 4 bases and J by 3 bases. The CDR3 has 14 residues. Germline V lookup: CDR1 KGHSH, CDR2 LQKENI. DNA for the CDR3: TGTGCCAGCTCACACTCAGGGGGCCACACTGAAGCTTTCTTT. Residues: CASSHSGGHTEAFF.

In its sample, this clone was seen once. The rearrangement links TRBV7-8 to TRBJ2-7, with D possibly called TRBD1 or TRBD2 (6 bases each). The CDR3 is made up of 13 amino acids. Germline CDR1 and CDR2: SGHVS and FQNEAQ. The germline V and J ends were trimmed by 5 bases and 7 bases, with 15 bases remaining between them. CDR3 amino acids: CASSAQLGGEQYF. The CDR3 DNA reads TGTGCCAGCAGCGCCCAACTAGGGGGGGAGCAGTACTTC.

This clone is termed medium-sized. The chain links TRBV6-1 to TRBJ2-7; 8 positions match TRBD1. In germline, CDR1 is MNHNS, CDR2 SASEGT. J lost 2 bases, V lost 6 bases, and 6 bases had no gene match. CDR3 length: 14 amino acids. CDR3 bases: TGTGCCAGCAGAATGGACAGGGCCACCTACGAGCAGTACTTC. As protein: CASRMDRATYEQYF.

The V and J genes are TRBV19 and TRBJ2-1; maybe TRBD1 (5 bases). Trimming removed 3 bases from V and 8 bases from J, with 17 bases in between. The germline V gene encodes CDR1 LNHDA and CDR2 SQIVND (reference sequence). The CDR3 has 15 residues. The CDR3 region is CASSIGQGKPYEQFF. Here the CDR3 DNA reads TGTGCCAGTAGTATCGGGCAGGGTAAGCCGTATGAGCAGTTCTTC.

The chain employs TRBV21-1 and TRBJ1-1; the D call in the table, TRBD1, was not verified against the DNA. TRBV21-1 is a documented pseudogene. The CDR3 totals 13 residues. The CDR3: CASSKGGHTEAFF. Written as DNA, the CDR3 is TGTGCCAGCAGCAAAGGGGGGCACACTGAAGCTTTCTTT.

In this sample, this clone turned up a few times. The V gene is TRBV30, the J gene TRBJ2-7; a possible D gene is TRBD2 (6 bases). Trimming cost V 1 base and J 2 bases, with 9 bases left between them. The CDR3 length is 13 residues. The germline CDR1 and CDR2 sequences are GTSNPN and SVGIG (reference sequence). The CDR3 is CAWSGDWTYEQYF. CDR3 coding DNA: TGTGCCTGGAGTGGGGACTGGACCTACGAGCAGTACTTC. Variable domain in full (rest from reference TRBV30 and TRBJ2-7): SQTIHQWPATLVQPVGSPLSLECTVEGTSNPNLYWYRQAAGRGLQLLFYSVGIGQISSEVPQNLSASRPQDRQFILSSKKLLLSDSGFYLCAWSGDWTYEQYFGPGTRLTVT.

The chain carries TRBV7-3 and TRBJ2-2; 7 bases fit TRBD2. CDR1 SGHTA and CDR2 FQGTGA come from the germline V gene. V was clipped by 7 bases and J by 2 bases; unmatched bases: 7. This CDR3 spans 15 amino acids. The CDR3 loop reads CASKGLAVNTGELFF. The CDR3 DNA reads TGTGCCAGCAAAGGGCTAGCGGTTAACACCGGGGAGCTGTTTTTT.

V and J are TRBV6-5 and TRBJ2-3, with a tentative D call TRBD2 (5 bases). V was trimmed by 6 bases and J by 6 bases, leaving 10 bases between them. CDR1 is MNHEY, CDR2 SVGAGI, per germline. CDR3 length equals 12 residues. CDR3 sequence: CASRRTADTQYF. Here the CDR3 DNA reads TGTGCCAGCAGACGGACTGCTGATACGCAGTATTTT.

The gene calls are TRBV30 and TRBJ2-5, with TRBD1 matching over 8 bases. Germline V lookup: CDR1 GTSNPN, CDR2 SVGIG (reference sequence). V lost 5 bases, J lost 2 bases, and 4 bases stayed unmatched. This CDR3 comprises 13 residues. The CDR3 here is CAWSRDRQETQYF. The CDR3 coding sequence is TGTGCCTGGTCCCGGGACAGGCAAGAGACCCAGTACTTC.

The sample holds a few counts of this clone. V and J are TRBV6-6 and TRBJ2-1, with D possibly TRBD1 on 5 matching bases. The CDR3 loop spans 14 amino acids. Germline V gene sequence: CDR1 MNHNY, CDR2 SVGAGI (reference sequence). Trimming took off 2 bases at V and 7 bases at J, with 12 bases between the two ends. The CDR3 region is CASSYGVGPNEQFF. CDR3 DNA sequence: TGTGCCAGCAGTTACGGTGTGGGGCCGAATGAGCAGTTCTTC.

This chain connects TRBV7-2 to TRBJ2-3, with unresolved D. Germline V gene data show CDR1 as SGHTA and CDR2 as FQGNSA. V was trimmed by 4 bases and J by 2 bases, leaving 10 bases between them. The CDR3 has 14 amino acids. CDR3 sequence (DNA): TGTGCCAGCAGCTCAGCGCGAGCCACAGATACGCAGTATTTT. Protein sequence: CASSSARATDTQYF.

The CDR3 region is CASSLAAVDTQYF. The DNA for the CDR3 is TGTGCCAGCAGCTTAGCTGCCGTAGATACGCAGTATTTT. The gene calls are TRBV7-9 and TRBJ2-3; D is undetermined. Germline CDR1 SEHNR, CDR2 FQNEAQ (reference sequence). The CDR3 runs 13 residues. V shed 0 bases and J shed 5 bases, with 6 bases lying between them.

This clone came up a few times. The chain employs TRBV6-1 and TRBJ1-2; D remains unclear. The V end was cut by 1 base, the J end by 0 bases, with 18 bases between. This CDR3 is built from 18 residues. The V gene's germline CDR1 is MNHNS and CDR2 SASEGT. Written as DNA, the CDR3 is TGTGCCAGCAGTGAAGTTCTGGGCGGAGGAAAAGCTAACTATGGCTACACCTTC. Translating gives CASSEVLGGGKANYGYTF.

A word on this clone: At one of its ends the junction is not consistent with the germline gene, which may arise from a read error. CDR3 protein: CASSLTGTGETQYF. In DNA form, the CDR3 reads TGTGCCAGCAGCCTAACCGGGACTGGAGAGACCCAGTACTTC. V is TRBV7-3 and J is TRBJ2-5; D perhaps matches TRBD2 (6 bases). The CDR3 is 14 residues long. CDR1 is SGHTA, CDR2 FQGTGA, per germline.